The text below deals with one T cell receptor (beta chain). CDR3 size: 15 residues. The trim removed 10 bases at V and 5 bases at J, leaving 11 bases unmatched. From germline, CDR1 is SGDLS and CDR2 YYNGEE. Authors' methods: The authors estimated nucleated cell counts from reference gene primer amplification. Sequencing was performed with immunoSEQ multiplex PCR; in TCRdb, only in-frame clones are kept and a portion is missing. The V and J calls and the clone size are those of that table, but D and trimming were determined from the DNA. Here the sample spans about 39,000 clones, less than 85% being singletons. These data come from a study of blood T cell repertoires in COVID-19.

Sequenced material: peripheral blood. This TCR derives from a man between 70 and 80 years old with acute or convalescent COVID-19. V is TRBV9 and J is TRBJ2-1, with 11 bases that match TRBD2. The CDR3: CARKSSGRTHNEQFF. The CDR3 nucleotides are TGTGCCCGTAAGTCTAGCGGGAGGACCCACAATGAGCAGTTCTTC. Full variable domain (outside the CDR3, taken from reference TRBV9 and TRBJ2-1): DSGVTQTPKHLITATGQRVTLRCSPRSGDLSVYWYQQSLDQGLQFLIQYYNGEERAKGNILERFSAQQFPDLHSELNLSSLELGDSALYFCARKSSGRTHNEQFFGPGTRLTVL.